This T cell receptor beta chain appears in the sequencing data of a study of T cells in Graves' hyperthyroidism and ophthalmopathy. Findings of the study overall: Stable hyperthyroidism and ophthalmopathy were separated using 13 V-J signatures. Progression to ophthalmopathy was predicted a median of 6.5 months early.

Worth noting for this clonotype: The antigen is undetermined.

Trimming left V 5 bases short and J 4 bases short, with 12 bases between. From germline, CDR1 is MNHEY and CDR2 SMNVEV (reference sequence). CDR3 length: 14 amino acids. RNA transcripts yielded amplified TCR beta CDR3 regions. Primed by the HTBI set, a first-round RT-PCR was run on the TCR CDR3. TCRdb redid the calling of the multiplex PCR reads with MiXCR, one entry per CDR3 protein. The data hold some 580,000 distinct CDR3 sequences, with 15% to 20% observed a single time. Under 3 months was the duration of disease in ophthalmopathy patients, who also had a Clinical Activity Score of at least 3 and a NOSPECS grade of at least 4. Together with thyroid ultrasound, orbital computed tomography, serum thyroxine and TRAb, clinical symptoms were used for diagnoses.

Sequences were obtained from blood. J is TRBJ2-1 and V is TRBV27; D might be TRBD1 (6 bases). This receptor was taken from a woman aged 40 to 50 with Graves' ophthalmopathy. DNA of the CDR3: TGTGCCAGCAGTCCCGGACAGTATTACAATGAGCAGTTCTTC. Encoded protein: CASSPGQYYNEQFF.